This T cell receptor beta chain is from a study of high-grade serous ovarian cancer treatment subgroups (dated by TCRdb to 2020 to 2023). A note on the overall study: On average, sequencing produced around 15,000 reads and over 7,000 unique TCR beta rearrangements for each sample. TCR beta repertoires were profiled in patients with high-grade serous ovarian cancer who were grouped, under a laparoscopic triage algorithm, by complete gross resection or by neoadjuvant chemotherapy response. One primary tumor sample and two metastatic tumor samples were contributed by each patient, so that some 100 samples were obtained in total. The cohort comprised approximately 30 patients: approximately ten with no residual disease after primary surgery (R0), approximately ten excellent NACT responders, and approximately ten poor NACT responders.

Tumor samples were obtained before definitive surgery or chemotherapy. Genomic DNA was extracted by the MD Anderson Biospecimen Extraction Resource, and TCR sequencing was done by the MD Anderson Cancer Genomics Laboratory. High-throughput TCR profiling via ImmunoSEQ was performed on the 70 to 100 tumor samples. The study's processing was this. To measure repertoire diversity, the metrics used were richness (unique productive sequences), clonality, evenness and relatedness, and the Bhattacharyya coefficient was used to assess similarity between samples. In a sensitivity analysis, TCRs with fewer than two reads were excluded, and consistent conclusions were obtained. Entries here come from immuneACCESS through TCRdb and include only in-frame sequences with V and J called. Some clones fail to appear in such tables; in the studies checked, an unresolved V gene covers under half of the shortfall, and the cause of the remainder is unknown. The V and J calls and clone size are taken from that table; D and trimming were inferred from the DNA. Here the sample has about 12,000 clones; about nine tenths occur a single time. Around 2.7% of the sample is taken by the ten largest.

The CDR3 goes from the cysteine to the phenylalanine over 13 residues. Just the 39-base CDR3 DNA is kept, in frame starting at base 1. The germline V gene encodes CDR1 SNHLY and CDR2 FYNNEI. Trimming costs V 4 bases and J 4 bases, and their ends lie 9 bases apart. Worth noting for this clone: Its antigen is still unknown. No qualities accompany the bases; no much larger clone lies one base away.

Paper-wide results and their limitations: Tumors from the same patient had repertoire similarity ranging from about 0.1 to 0.85, while tumors from different patients showed almost no similarity. The TCR repertoire analyses centered on CDR3, leaving CDR1 and CDR2 unanalyzed. Spatial information was not captured by bulk tumor TCR sequencing, so insight into HGSC tumor complexity and diversity was limited. TCR clonal relatedness correlated positively with neoantigen level and, by trend, with copy number variation and mutation load from whole-genome sequencing.

The clonotype was recovered from a human donor with high-grade serous ovarian cancer. The sample was tumor tissue. Here the chain combines TRBV2 and TRBJ2-3; the D gene remains uncertain. Read as DNA, the sequence is TGTGCCAGCAGTGGGTCCACCCCAGATACGCAGTATTTT. It codes for CASSGSTPDTQYF.